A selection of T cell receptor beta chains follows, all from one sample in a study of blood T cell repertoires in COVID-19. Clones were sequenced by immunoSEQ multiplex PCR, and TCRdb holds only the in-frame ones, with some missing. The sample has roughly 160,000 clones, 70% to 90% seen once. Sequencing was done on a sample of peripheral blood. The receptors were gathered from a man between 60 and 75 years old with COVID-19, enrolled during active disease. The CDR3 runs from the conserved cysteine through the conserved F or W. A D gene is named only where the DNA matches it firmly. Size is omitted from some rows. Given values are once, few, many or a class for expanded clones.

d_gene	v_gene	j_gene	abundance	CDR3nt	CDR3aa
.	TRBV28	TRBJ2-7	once	TGTGCCAGCAACACGGGACAACCGGAGCAGTACTTC	CASNTGQPEQYF
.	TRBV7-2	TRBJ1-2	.	TGTGCCAGCAGCTCGCCAATCGACAGAAACGATTATGGCTACACCTTC	CASSSPIDRNDYGYTF
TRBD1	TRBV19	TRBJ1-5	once	TGTGCCAGTAACACGATGGGACAGGGGGCTTCGTTTCAGCCCCAGCATTTT	CASNTMGQGASFQPQHF
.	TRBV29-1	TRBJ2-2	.	TGCAGCGTGGGGGCCTCGCACACCGGGGAGCTGTTTTTT	CSVGASHTGELFF
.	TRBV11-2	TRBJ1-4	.	TGTGCCAGCAGCTTGGGGACAAATGAAAAACTGTTTTTT	CASSLGTNEKLFF
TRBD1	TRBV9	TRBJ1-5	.	TGTGCCAACCCGACAGGGAGGACTAGCAATCAGCCCCAGCATTTT	CANPTGRTSNQPQHF
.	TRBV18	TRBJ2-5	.	TGTGCCAGCTCACCCGGGGAGACCCAGTACTTC	CASSPGETQYF
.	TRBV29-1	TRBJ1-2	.	TGCAGCGTTGGGGCAGATTATGGCTACACCTTC	CSVGADYGYTF
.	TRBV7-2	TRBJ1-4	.	TGTGCCAGCAGCTTAGCGGGAGCGAATGAAAAACTGTTTTTT	CASSLAGANEKLFF
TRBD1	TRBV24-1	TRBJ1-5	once	TGTGCCACCAGTGACCCAGGGGGTTACAATCAGCCCCAGCATTTT	CATSDPGGYNQPQHF
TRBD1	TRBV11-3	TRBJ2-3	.	TGTGCCAGCAAAGGGACAGCCAGCACAGATACGCAGTATTTT	CASKGTASTDTQYF
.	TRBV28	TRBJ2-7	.	TGTGCCAGCCGGTCCTACGAGCAGTACTTC	CASRSYEQYF
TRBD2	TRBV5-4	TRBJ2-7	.	TGTGCCAGCAGCTCCCGACTAGCGGGGGGGTACGAGCAGTACTTC	CASSSRLAGGYEQYF
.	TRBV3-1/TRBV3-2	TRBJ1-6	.	TGTGCCAGCACGAAACAGGGTACTTCACCCCTCCACTTT	CASTKQGTSPLHF
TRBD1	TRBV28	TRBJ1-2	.	TGTGCCAGCACTTCTGGACAGGGACACTATGGCTACACCTTC	CASTSGQGHYGYTF
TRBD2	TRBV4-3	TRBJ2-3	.	TGCGCCAGCAGCCAAGGGGCGGGGGGGCCCAGCACAGATACGCAGTATTTT	CASSQGAGGPSTDTQYF
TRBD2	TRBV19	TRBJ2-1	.	TGTGCCAGTAGTGGTGCCGGGACTAGCAGTAGTTATGAGCAGTTCTTC	CASSGAGTSSSYEQFF
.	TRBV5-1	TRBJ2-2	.	TGCGCCAGCAGGCTCACCGGGACAAACACCGGGGAGCTGTTTTTT	CASRLTGTNTGELFF
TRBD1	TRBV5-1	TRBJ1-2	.	TGCGCCAGCAGCCCGGGACAGCTAAACTATGGCTACACCTTC	CASSPGQLNYGYTF
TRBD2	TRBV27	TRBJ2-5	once	TGTGCCAGCAAACTAGCGGGAAACCAAGAGACCCAGTACTTC	CASKLAGNQETQYF
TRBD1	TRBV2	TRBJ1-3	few	TGTGCCAGCAGCGCGAGACAGGGGGCTGGAAACACCATATATTTT	CASSARQGAGNTIYF
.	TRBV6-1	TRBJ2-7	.	TGTGCCAGCAGTGAAGTGGCTCTAGCCGCCTACGAGCAGTACTTC	CASSEVALAAYEQYF
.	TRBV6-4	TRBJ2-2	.	TGTGCCAGCAGTGACCGCGGGACCGGGGAGCTGTTTTTT	CASSDRGTGELFF
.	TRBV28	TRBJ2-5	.	TGTGCCAGCAGTTTTAATTCTGTCGGGCAGGGCGCCCAAGAGACCCAGTACTTC	CASSFNSVGQGAQETQYF
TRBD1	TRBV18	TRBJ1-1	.	TGTGCCAGCTCACAACGACAGGGCCCAAACACTGAAGCTTTCTTT	CASSQRQGPNTEAFF
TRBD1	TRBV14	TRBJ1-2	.	TGTGCCAGCAGCCCCGGGACAGGGACTCCTGGCTACACCTTC	CASSPGTGTPGYTF
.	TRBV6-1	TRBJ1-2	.	TGTGCCAGCAGTGAATTGTTGGGGGGTGGTGGCTACACCTTC	CASSELLGGGGYTF
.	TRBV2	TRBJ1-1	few	TGTGCCAGCAGTAGGGAGAGAAAGAACACTGAAGCTTTCTTT	CASSRERKNTEAFF
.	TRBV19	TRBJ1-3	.	TGTGCCAGTACCACGGGAGTCCGCTCTGGAAACACCATATATTTT	CASTTGVRSGNTIYF
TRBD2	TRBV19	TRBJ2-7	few	TGTGCCAGTAGTATAGGGCTAGCGGGAGGAAGGTACGAGCAGTACTTC	CASSIGLAGGRYEQYF
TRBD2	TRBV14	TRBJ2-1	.	TGTGCCAGCAGCCAAGATAGGACTAGCGGGAGGCCCGCCTACAATGAGCAGTTCTTC	CASSQDRTSGRPAYNEQFF
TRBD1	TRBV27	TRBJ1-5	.	TGTGCCAGCAGTCCGGGACAGGGACCTCTTAGCAATCAGCCCCAGCATTTT	CASSPGQGPLSNQPQHF
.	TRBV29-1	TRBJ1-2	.	TGCAGCGTTGGCAGGGGTGATGGCTACACCTTC	CSVGRGDGYTF
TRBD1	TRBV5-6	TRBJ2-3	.	TGTGCCAGCAGCCGGGACAGGGGCGGCACAGATACGCAGTATTTT	CASSRDRGGTDTQYF